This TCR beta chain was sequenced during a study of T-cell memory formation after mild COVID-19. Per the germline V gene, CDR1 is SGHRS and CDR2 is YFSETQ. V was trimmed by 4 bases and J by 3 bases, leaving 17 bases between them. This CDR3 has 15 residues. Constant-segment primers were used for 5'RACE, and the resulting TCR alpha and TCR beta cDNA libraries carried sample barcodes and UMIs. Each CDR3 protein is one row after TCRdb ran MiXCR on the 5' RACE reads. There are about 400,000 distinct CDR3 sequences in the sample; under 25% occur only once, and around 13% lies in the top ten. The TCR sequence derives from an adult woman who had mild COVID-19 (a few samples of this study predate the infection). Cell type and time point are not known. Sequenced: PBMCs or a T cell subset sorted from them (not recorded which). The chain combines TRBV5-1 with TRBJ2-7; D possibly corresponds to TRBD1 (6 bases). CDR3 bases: TGCGCCAGCAGCATTCAGGGGTTTATTTACTACGAGCAGTACTTC. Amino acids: CASSIQGFIYYEQYF.